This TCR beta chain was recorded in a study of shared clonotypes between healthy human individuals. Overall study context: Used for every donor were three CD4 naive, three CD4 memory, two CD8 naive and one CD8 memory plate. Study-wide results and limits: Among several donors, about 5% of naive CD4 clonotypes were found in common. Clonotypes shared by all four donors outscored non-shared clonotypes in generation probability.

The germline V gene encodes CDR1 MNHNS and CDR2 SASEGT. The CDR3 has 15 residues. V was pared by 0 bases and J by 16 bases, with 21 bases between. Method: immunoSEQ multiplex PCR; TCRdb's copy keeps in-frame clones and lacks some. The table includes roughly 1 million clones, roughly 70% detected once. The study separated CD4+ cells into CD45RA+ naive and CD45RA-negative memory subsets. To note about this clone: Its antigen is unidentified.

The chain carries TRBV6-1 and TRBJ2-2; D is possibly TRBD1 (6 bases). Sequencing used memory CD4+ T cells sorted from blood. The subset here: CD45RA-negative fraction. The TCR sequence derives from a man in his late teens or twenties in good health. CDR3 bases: TGTGCCAGCAGTGAAGCGAACCCAGGTAGTGACAGGACGTTTTTT. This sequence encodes CASSEANPGSDRTFF.